This TCR beta chain was sequenced for a study of neurological immune-mediated disorders. Whole-study findings and limits: One related-CDR3 cluster, identified by phylogenetic grouping, held the repertoires of 18 of 34 multiple sclerosis patients and was a possible signature.

From 15-18 subjects, over 180 million TCR-beta sequences were obtained in each sequencing run. TCRdb used MiXCR to reprocess the 5' RACE reads, holding one entry per CDR3 protein. The sample includes more than 75,000 distinct CDR3 sequences, approximately 5% of them seen just once. As concerns this clonotype: Its antigen is unknown.

The CDR3 has 13 residues. CDR1 and CDR2 (germline): WNHNN, SYGVQD (reference sequence). The ends were cut back, 10 bases at V and 1 base at J, with 10 bases in the middle. The source material was PBMCs. The receptor comes from a woman in her 30s with multiple sclerosis. The chain recombines TRBV10-1 with TRBJ2-2; D perhaps matches TRBD2 (6 bases). CDR3 region: CATYSGNTGELFF. The CDR3 coding sequence is TGCGCCACCTATAGCGGGAACACCGGGGAGCTGTTTTTT.